Listed here is a single TCR beta chain. What it recognizes is unknown. Trimming cost V 1 base and J 8 bases, with 12 bases left between them. This CDR3 is 14 amino acids long. Germline V CDR1 and CDR2: DFQATT, SNEGSKA (reference sequence). These data come from a study of vaccination and CD4 T cells after COVID-19. The Oncomine TCR Beta short-read assay sequenced DNA from cultured CD4+ T cells. TCRdb used MiXCR to reprocess the PCR reads, holding one entry per CDR3 protein. Among more than 10,000 distinct CDR3 sequences, less than 80% were seen once, and the ten largest hold approximately 31%. Treatment defined: approximately nine-day PBMC culture with coronavirus spike peptide pools or control peptides (ViraFEST assay).

The gene calls are TRBV20-1 and TRBJ1-6; D is uncertain. This TCR came from a human donor who had recovered from COVID-19. The sequenced sample was CD4+ T cells from blood, cultured in vitro. The chain's CDR3 is CSARAWAVYSPLHF. The CDR3 DNA sequence: TGCAGTGCTAGAGCCTGGGCCGTGTATTCACCCCTCCACTTT.